Listed below are T cell receptor beta chains from one sample, sequenced in a study of T cells in Graves' hyperthyroidism and ophthalmopathy. One entry per CDR3 protein, called by TCRdb with MiXCR from the multiplex PCR reads. Found here are about 380,000 distinct CDR3 sequences, approximately 15% of them singletons; the top ten hold roughly 9.6%. Sequencing input: blood. The receptor set was obtained from a woman aged 55-70 years with Graves' hyperthyroidism. Each CDR3 is given with its conserved first and last residue. A D gene is named only where the DNA matches it firmly. Clone size is stated in some rows and not others, as once, few, many or a class when expanded.

v_gene,len,d_gene,j_gene,abundance,CDR3nt,CDR3aa
TRBV18,11,.,TRBJ2-1,many,TGTGCCAGCTCACCGACCGCGCGACAGTTCTTC,CASSPTARQFF
TRBV29-1,12,.,TRBJ1-2,many,TGCAGCGCCTCGGACGGGAACTATGGCTACACCTTC,CSASDGNYGYTF
TRBV4-1,16,TRBD2,TRBJ2-3,.,TGCGCCAGCAGCCGACTGACTAGCGCTTACACAGATACGCAGTATTTT,CASSRLTSAYTDTQYF
TRBV19,15,TRBD1,TRBJ2-1,.,TGTGCCAGTAGGGCCGGGACAGGTTATTTCCATGAGCAGTTCTTC,CASRAGTGYFHEQFF
TRBV18,14,.,TRBJ1-1,many,TGTGCCAGCTCACCAGGGCAGGGAAACACTGAAGCTTTCTTT,CASSPGQGNTEAFF
TRBV7-9,13,.,TRBJ1-1,few,TGTGCCAGCAGCATAAGTGGCGGATATGAAGCTTTCTTT,CASSISGGYEAFF
TRBV19,12,.,TRBJ2-1,.,TGTGCCAGTAGCCCGGCGGCGGTGGAGCAGTTCTTC,CASSPAAVEQFF
TRBV12-3/TRBV12-4,12,.,TRBJ2-7,many,TGTGCCAGCAGCCCGAATCCCTACGAGCAGTACTTC,CASSPNPYEQYF
TRBV18,12,.,TRBJ1-4,many,TGTGCCAGCTCACCCGGGACAAAAAAACTGTTTTTT,CASSPGTKKLFF
TRBV20-1,13,.,TRBJ1-1,.,TGCAGTGCTAGAGTTTACCAGGGCATTGAAGCTTTCTTT,CSARVYQGIEAFF
TRBV5-1,16,TRBD1,TRBJ1-1,many,TGCGCCAGCAGCTTGGCCGGGGACAGGACTTACACTGAAGCTTTCTTT,CASSLAGDRTYTEAFF
TRBV5-4,15,.,TRBJ2-3,.,TGTGCCAGCAGCTTGGCCAGGACTAACACAGATACGCAGTATTTT,CASSLARTNTDTQYF
TRBV28,19,TRBD2,TRBJ2-1,.,TGTGCCAGCAGTTTTCTAAGGTCTCGAGAACTAGCGGGAGGACATGAGCAGTTCTTC,CASSFLRSRELAGGHEQFF
TRBV28,17,TRBD2,TRBJ2-1,few,TGTGCCAGCAGTTTACTCCGGGGGGTGAGCTCCTACAATGAGCAGTTCTTC,CASSLLRGVSSYNEQFF
TRBV18,14,.,TRBJ2-2,many,TGTGCCAGCTCACCGACCGGGAGCACCGGGGAGCTGTTTTTT,CASSPTGSTGELFF
TRBV10-3,16,.,TRBJ2-7,many,TGTGCCATCAGTGACACCGGGACACGAGTCTCCTACGAGCAGTACTTC,CAISDTGTRVSYEQYF
TRBV12-3/TRBV12-4,14,.,TRBJ1-3,many,TGTGCCAGCAGTTTAGTCAGGGCTGGAAACACCATATATTTT,CASSLVRAGNTIYF
TRBV12-3/TRBV12-4,13,.,TRBJ1-1,few,TGTGCCAGCAGTTTCCCCCCCCCCACTGAAGCTTTCTTT,CASSFPPPTEAFF
TRBV29-1,15,TRBD2,TRBJ2-3,.,TGCAGCGTCGCGGGACTAGCGGGTGGGACAGATACGCAGTATTTT,CSVAGLAGGTDTQYF
TRBV5-1,15,TRBD2,TRBJ2-1,many,TGCGCCACCGCTTCTAGCGGGAGGGCACGGAATGAGCAGTTCTTC,CATASSGRARNEQFF
TRBV15,16,.,TRBJ1-2,many,TGTGCCACCAGCAGGGTAGAGTATACAGGGCGTGGAGGCTACACCTTC,CATSRVEYTGRGGYTF
TRBV5-6,13,.,TRBJ1-1,.,TGTGCCAGCAGCTTCTTGGGGGGGCCTGAAGCTTTCTTT,CASSFLGGPEAFF
TRBV3-1,14,TRBD2,TRBJ2-7,many,TGTGCCAGCAGCCAAGACCTAGCGGTACACGAGCAGTACTTC,CASSQDLAVHEQYF
TRBV6-5,17,TRBD2,TRBJ2-3,few,TGTGCCAGCAGTTACATGACTAGCGGGAGTTCACCAGATACGCAGTATTTT,CASSYMTSGSSPDTQYF
TRBV5-6,15,.,TRBJ2-7,many,TGTGCCAGCAGCTACTTCGAGACAGGTTCCTACGAGCAGTACTTC,CASSYFETGSYEQYF
TRBV19,16,TRBD2,TRBJ2-1,few,TGTGCCAGTAGGACCCCGGGACTAGCGGGAGGAAATGAGCAGTTCTTC,CASRTPGLAGGNEQFF
TRBV14,15,TRBD2,TRBJ2-7,many,TGTGCCAGCAGCACGTTAGCGGGAGTTACCCACGAGCAGTACTTC,CASSTLAGVTHEQYF
TRBV11-2,14,TRBD2,TRBJ2-1,many,TGTGCCAGCAGCTTAGGTCCAGCGGGGAATGAGCAGTTCTTC,CASSLGPAGNEQFF
TRBV24-1,15,.,TRBJ2-1,many,TGTGCCACCAGTGATTATGTAGCTACCTACAATGAGCAGTTCTTC,CATSDYVATYNEQFF
TRBV15,14,.,TRBJ2-1,many,TGTGCCACCAGCAGAGATCGGTACAGCAATGAGCAGTTCTTC,CATSRDRYSNEQFF
TRBV10-3,14,TRBD2,TRBJ2-3,many,TGTGCCATCAGGGGGACTAGCGGCACAGATACGCAGTATTTT,CAIRGTSGTDTQYF